The TCR beta chain described here comes from a study of blood T cells in healthy people across ages. This clonotype has a count of ten or more. Primed by a sample-barcoded 5' primer and a J-beta primer mix, a second PCR proceeded for 7 to 11 cycles. TCRdb called the 5' RACE reads again in MiXCR, with one record for every CDR3 protein. The table has about 1.1 million distinct CDR3 sequences, around two fifths seen once. Germline loops: CDR1 MNHNY, CDR2 SVGAGI (reference sequence). Germline trimming cut 5 bases from V and 7 bases from J; bases unmatched to any gene: 13. The CDR3 has 16 amino acids. The TCR was taken from a man aged 18 to 29 in good health. V is TRBV6-6 and J is TRBJ1-2; 10 nucleotides agree with TRBD1. The specimen was blood. CDR3 coding DNA: TGTGCCAGCAGTCTCCGGGACAGGGGATGGAGTGTTGGCTACACCTTC. It is translated as CASSLRDRGWSVGYTF.